The clone carrying this T cell receptor (beta chain) is termed medium-sized. Its antigen is unknown. The CDR3 consists of 19 residues. The germline gives CDR1 MGHRA, CDR2 YSYEKL. The ends were cut back, 0 bases at V and 0 bases at J, with 15 bases in the middle. The entry originates in a study of sequential checkpoint blockade in melanoma. As for the study in general: Arm A got nivolumab then ipilimumab; arm B the reverse, 1:1. Some 90 pretreatment tumor DNA samples were TCRβ immunosequenced.

Study-wide findings and caveats: Mutational load did not correlate with tumor T-cell fraction or clonality. Response in arm A was associated with pretreatment TIL clonality.

Here immunoSEQ multiplex PCR was the method, and the copy in TCRdb shows in-frame clones only, minus some. Here the sample spans 3,000 to 4,000 clones, around 19% being singletons. Treatment noted: randomized to nivolumab then ipilimumab (arm A) or the reverse (arm B). The J gene is TRBJ2-6, the V gene TRBV4-1; maybe TRBD2 (5 bases). Source: tumor tissue (inferred from file names), taken from a patient given nivolumab and ipilimumab in sequence. The receptor was isolated from a human donor with melanoma. The DNA of the CDR3 is TGCGCCAGCAGCCAAGATCCGGGGTTACGACTCTCTGGGGCCAACGTCCTGACTTTC. Its translation: CASSQDPGLRLSGANVLTF.